The present entry profiles one TCR beta chain with its context. The sample belongs to a study of blood T cell repertoires in COVID-19. Whole-study context: Samples of COVID-19 (acute and convalescent) were obtained from the United States, Italy and Spain. Sources were T cells, B-cell-depleted T cells, or PBMCs; the material itself was cDNA or gDNA.

Trimming removed 1 base at V and 2 bases at J, with 12 bases between. The CDR3 spans 15 residues. CDR1 and CDR2 from the germline V gene are SGHDT and YYEEEE. As processed by the authors: The authors estimated nucleated cell counts from reference gene primer amplification. Clones were read by immunoSEQ multiplex PCR, and TCRdb kept only the in-frame ones, dropping some. V, J and clone size are taken as reported in that table, and D and trimming were inferred from the DNA itself. This repertoire shows approximately 170,000 clones, more than 75% found once; its top ten account for under 3.5%. The sequence was obtained from a man aged 70-80 years with acute or convalescent COVID-19. Sequenced input: peripheral blood. The chain combines TRBV5-6 with TRBJ2-5; D unclear. The CDR3 here is CASSLLTSFQETQYF. Written as DNA, the CDR3 is TGTGCCAGCAGCTTGCTCACGAGTTTTCAAGAGACCCAGTACTTC.